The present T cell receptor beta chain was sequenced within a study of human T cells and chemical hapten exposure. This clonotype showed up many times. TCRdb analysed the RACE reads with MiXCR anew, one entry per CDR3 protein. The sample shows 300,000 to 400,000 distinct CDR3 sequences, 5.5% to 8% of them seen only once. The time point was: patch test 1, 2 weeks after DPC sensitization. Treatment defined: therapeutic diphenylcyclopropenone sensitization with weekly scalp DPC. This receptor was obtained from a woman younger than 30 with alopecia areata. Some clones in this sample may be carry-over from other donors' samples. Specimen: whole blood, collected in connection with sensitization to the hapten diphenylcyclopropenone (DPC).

CDR3 sequence (DNA): TGCGCCAGCAGCGACGGACGAATTGGAGATACGCAGTATTTT. Encoded protein: CASSDGRIGDTQYF. V gene TRBV5-1 combines with J gene TRBJ2-3; no clear D gene. V was trimmed by 4 bases and J by 5 bases, leaving 14 bases between them. Germline V gene sequence: CDR1 SGHRS, CDR2 YFSETQ. CDR3 length equals 14 residues.